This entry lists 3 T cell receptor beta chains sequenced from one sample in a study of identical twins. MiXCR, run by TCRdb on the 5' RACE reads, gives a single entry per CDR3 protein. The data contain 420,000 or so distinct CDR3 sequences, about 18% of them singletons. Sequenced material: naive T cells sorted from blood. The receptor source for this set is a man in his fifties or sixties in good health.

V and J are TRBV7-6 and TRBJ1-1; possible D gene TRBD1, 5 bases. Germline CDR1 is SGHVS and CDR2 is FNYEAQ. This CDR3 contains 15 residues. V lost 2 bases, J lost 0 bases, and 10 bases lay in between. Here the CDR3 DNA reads TGTGCCAGCAGCTTAAATTGGGGGTTGAACACTGAAGCTTTCTTT. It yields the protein CASSLNWGLNTEAFF.

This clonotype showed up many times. DNA for the CDR3: TGTGCCAGCAGCTTGGTGCGGGAGGCCCCCTACAATGAGCAGTTCTTC. The encoded protein is CASSLVREAPYNEQFF. The chain joins TRBV5-5 to TRBJ2-1; TRBD2 matches 8 bases. J lost 2 bases, V lost 0 bases, and 4 bases had no gene match. The germline V gene encodes CDR1 SGHKS and CDR2 YYEKEE (reference sequence). CDR3 length equals 16 residues.

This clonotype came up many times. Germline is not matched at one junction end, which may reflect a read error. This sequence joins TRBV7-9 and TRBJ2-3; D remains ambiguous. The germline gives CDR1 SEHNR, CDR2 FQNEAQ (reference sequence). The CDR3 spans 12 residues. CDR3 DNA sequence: TGTGCCAGCAGTTTAGCCGCAGATACGCAGTATTTT. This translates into CASSLAADTQYF.